This note documents a single T cell receptor beta chain sequence. The target antigen is unknown. This CDR3 comprises 13 residues. The ends were cut back, 7 bases at V and 1 base at J, with 10 bases in the middle. The germline V gene encodes CDR1 LNHDA and CDR2 SQIVND (reference sequence). This sample is part of a study of siplizumab effects on memory and regulatory T cells. Some clones are missing from TCRdb's copy, which holds only in-frame ones; the method was immunoSEQ multiplex PCR. The repertoire holds about 100,000 clones, about 90% seen once, with about 0.15% in the top ten. Whole-study results and caveats: Just a small share of alloreactive clones was traced back to unstimulated subsets. Apparently key alloresponse contributors, naive T cells also seemed more diverse than memory cells. Confirmatory evidence of suppressive function in proliferating siplizumab-culture Tregs was not obtained.

The sample was CD4+ T cells sorted from blood. This receptor was obtained from a human donor in good health. The chain uses TRBV19 and TRBJ1-1, with D possibly being TRBD1 (6 bases). The CDR3 loop reads CASMATGNTEAFF. The DNA of the CDR3 is TGTGCCAGTATGGCGACAGGGAACACTGAAGCTTTCTTT. The entire variable domain, with the rest obtained from reference TRBV19 and TRBJ1-1, is as follows: DGGITQSPKYLFRKEGQNVTLSCEQNLNHDAMYWYRQDPGQGLRLIYYSQIVNDFQKGDIAEGYSVSREKKESFPLTVTSAQKNPTAFYLCASMATGNTEAFFGQGTRLTVV.